This entry lists 4 T cell receptor beta chains sequenced from one sample in a study of T cells after yellow fever vaccination. One entry per CDR3 protein, called by TCRdb with MiXCR from the 5' RACE reads. The sample lists about 13,000 distinct CDR3 sequences, 4% to 6% occurring once. This sample comprised PBMCs, either bulk or a sorted T-cell subset (CD4+, CD8+, memory, or dextramer-sorted; not recorded which), obtained 45 days after the yellow fever booster vaccination. The receptors come from a man aged 25 to 45 who received the YFV17D yellow fever vaccine.

This clonotype was detected many times. The genes are TRBV27 and TRBJ2-3; either TRBD1 or TRBD2 may fit D (6 bases each). The CDR3 covers 12 residues. V lost 7 bases and J lost 10, with 15 bases in between. Germline-derived CDR1 and CDR2 are MNHEY and SMNVEV (reference sequence). The CDR3 here is CASNLRGGAQYF. The CDR3 region has the DNA TGTGCCAGCAATCTCAGGGGAGGTGCGCAGTATTTT.

At least ten counts were recorded for this clonotype. The rearrangement joins TRBV4-1 to TRBJ2-7; D gene ambiguous. V lost 6 bases to trimming and J lost 4 bases, with 16 bases between them. Germline V gene lookup returns CDR1 MGHRA and CDR2 YSYEKL. The CDR3 sequence is 14 residues long. The CDR3 protein is CASRLSTESYEQYF. The CDR3 DNA sequence: TGCGCCAGCAGACTTTCAACCGAATCTTACGAGCAGTACTTC.

This clonotype appeared many times. The chain joins TRBV7-3 to TRBJ2-1; 8 bases line up with TRBD2. V shed 5 bases and J 9 bases; nucleotides not matched to a gene: 9. The CDR3 totals 14 residues. CDR1 and CDR2 (germline): SGHTA, FQGTGA. In DNA, the CDR3 is TGTGCCAGCAGCCCCTCCCCGACTAGCGTTGAGCAGTTCTTC. This codes for CASSPSPTSVEQFF.

This clonotype was recorded many times. This chain links TRBV6-5 with TRBJ1-1; TRBD1 agrees at 8 bases. With 5 bases clipped from V and 3 bases from J, the junction kept 8 bases outside the gene matches. CDR1 is MNHEY and CDR2 is SVGAGI in the germline V gene. There are 15 residues in the CDR3. The CDR3 reads CASSSWTGRDTEAFF. The CDR3 nucleotides are TGTGCCAGCAGTAGCTGGACAGGGAGGGACACTGAAGCTTTCTTT.